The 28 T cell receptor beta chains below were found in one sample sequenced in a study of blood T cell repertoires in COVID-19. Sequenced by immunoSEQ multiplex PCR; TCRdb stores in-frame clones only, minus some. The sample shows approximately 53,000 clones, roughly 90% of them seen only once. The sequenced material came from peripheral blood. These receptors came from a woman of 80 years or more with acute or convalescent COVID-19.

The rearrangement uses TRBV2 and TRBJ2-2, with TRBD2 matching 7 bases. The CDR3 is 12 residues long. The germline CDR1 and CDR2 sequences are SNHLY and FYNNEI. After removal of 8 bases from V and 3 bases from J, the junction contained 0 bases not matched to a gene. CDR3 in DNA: TGTGCCAGCGGGGGGGACACCGGGGAGCTGTTTTTT. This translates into CASGGDTGELFF.

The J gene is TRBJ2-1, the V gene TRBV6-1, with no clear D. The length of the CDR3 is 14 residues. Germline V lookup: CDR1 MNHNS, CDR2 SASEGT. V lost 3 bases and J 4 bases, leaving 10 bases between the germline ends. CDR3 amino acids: CASSDPGAYNEQFF. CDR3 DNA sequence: TGTGCCAGCAGTGACCCTGGAGCGTACAATGAGCAGTTCTTC.

The CDR3 coding sequence is TGCGCCAGCAGCCAAGATTACAGGGGAGGCACAGATACGCAGTATTTT. Its translation: CASSQDYRGGTDTQYF. This sequence joins TRBV4-3 and TRBJ2-3, with 7 bases identical to TRBD1. V dropped 0 bases and J dropped 1; count of bases not matched to a gene: 4. Per germline, CDR1 LGHNA and CDR2 YSLEER. CDR3 size: 16 residues.

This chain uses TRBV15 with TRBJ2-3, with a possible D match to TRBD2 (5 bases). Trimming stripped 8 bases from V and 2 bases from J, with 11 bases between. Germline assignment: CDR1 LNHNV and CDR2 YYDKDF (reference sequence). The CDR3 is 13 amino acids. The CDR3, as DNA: TGTGCCACCGCGGACTCATCCACAGATACGCAGTATTTT. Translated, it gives CATADSSTDTQYF.

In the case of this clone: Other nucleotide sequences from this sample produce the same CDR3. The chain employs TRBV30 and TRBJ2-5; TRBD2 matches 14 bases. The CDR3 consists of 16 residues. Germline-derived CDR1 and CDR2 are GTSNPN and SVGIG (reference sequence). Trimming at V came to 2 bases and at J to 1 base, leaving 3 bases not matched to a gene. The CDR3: CAWSPTSGRAQETQYF. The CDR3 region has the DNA TGTGCCTGGAGTCCGACTAGCGGGAGGGCCCAAGAGACCCAGTACTTC.

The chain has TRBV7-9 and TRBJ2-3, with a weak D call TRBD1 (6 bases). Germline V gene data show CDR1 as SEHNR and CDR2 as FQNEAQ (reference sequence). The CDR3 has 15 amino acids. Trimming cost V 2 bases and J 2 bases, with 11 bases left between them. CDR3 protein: CASSLTQGYTDTQYF. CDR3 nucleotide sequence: TGTGCCAGCAGCTTAACACAGGGTTACACAGATACGCAGTATTTT.

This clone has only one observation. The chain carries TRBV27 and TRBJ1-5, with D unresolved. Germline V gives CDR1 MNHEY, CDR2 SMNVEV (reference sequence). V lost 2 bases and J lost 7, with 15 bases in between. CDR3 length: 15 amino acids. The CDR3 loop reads CASSLEGSRVQPQHF. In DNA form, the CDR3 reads TGTGCCAGCAGTTTAGAGGGATCGAGGGTCCAGCCCCAGCATTTT.

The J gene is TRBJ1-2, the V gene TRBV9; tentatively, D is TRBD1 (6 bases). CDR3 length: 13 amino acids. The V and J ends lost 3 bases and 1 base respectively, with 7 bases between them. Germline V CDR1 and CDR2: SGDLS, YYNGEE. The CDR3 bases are TGTGCCAGCAGCGGACAGGTTAACTATGGCTACACCTTC. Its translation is CASSGQVNYGYTF.

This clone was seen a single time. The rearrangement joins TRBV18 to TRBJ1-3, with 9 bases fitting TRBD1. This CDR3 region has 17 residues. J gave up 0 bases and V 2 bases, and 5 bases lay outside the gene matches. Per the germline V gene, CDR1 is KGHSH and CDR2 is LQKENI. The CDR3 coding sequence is TGTGCCAGCTCACCAGTAGGACAGGGGATCTCTGGAAACACCATATATTTT. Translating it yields CASSPVGQGISGNTIYF.

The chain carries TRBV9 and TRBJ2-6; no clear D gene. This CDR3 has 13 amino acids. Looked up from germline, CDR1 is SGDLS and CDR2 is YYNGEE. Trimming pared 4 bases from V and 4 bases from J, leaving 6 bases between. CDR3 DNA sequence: TGTGCCAGCAGCCCCTCCGGGGCCAACGTCCTGACTTTC. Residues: CASSPSGANVLTF.

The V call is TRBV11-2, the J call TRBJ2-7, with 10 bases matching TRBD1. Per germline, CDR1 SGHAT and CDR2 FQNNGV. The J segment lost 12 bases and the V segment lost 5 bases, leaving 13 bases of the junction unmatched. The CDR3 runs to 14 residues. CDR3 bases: TGTGCCAGCAGCCCCCCTGGGGGACAGGGGACGCCGTACTTC. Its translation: CASSPPGGQGTPYF.

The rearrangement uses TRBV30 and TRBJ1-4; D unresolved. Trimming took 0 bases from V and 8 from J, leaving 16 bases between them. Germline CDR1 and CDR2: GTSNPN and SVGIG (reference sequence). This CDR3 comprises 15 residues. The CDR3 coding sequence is TGTGCCTGGAGTGTACGGAGATTAACGATAGAAAAACTGTTTTTT. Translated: CAWSVRRLTIEKLFF.

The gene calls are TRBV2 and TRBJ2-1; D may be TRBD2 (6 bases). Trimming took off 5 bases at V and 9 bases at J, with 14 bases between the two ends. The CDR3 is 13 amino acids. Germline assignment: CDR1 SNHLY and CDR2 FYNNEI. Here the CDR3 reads CASSWVRGGEQFF. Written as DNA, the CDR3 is TGTGCCAGCAGTTGGGTTAGGGGAGGTGAGCAGTTCTTC.

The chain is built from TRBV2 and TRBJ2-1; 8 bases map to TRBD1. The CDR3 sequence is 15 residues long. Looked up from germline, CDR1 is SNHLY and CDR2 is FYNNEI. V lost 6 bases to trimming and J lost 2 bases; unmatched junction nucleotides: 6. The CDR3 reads CASRAGQGPYNEQFF. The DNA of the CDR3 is TGTGCCAGCAGGGCCGGACAGGGCCCCTACAATGAGCAGTTCTTC.

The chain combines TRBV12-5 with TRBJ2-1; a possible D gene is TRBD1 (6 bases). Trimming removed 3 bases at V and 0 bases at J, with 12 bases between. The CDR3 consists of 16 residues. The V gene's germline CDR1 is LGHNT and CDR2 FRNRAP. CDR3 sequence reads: CASGFSGVRSYNEQFF. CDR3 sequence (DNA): TGTGCTAGTGGTTTCTCAGGGGTCCGCTCCTACAATGAGCAGTTCTTC.

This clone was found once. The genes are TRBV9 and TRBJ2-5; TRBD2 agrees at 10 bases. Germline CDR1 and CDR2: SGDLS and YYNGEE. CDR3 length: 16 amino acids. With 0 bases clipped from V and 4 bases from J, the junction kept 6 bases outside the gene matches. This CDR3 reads CASSVGASGSIETQYF. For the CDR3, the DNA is TGTGCCAGCAGCGTAGGGGCTAGCGGGAGTATAGAGACCCAGTACTTC.

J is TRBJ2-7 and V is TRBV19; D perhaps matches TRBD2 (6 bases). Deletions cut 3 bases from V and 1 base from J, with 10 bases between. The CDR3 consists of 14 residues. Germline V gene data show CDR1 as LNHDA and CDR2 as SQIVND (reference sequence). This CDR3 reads CASSMSAGSYEQYF. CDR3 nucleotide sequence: TGTGCCAGTAGTATGTCTGCGGGATCCTACGAGCAGTACTTC.

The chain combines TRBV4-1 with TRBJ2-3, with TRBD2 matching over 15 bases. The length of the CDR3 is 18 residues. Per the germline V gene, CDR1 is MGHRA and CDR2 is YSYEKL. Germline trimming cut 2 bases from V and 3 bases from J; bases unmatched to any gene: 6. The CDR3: CASSQLRGTSGRTDTQYF. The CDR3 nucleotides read TGCGCCAGCAGCCAACTTAGGGGGACTAGCGGGAGGACAGATACGCAGTATTTT.

This chain's CDR3 is CASRWGVDNEQFF. CDR3 bases: TGTGCCAGCCGTTGGGGGGTCGACAATGAGCAGTTCTTC. The chain combines TRBV6-5 with TRBJ2-1; D possibly corresponds to TRBD2 (6 bases). Trimming shortened V by 8 bases and J by 5 bases, and 13 bases separated the two germline ends. This CDR3 is 13 amino acids long. CDR1 and CDR2 (germline): MNHEY, SVGAGI.

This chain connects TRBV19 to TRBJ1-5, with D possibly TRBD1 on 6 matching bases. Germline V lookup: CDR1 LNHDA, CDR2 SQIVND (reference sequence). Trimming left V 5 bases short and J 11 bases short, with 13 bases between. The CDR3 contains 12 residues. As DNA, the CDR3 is TGTGCCAGTAGTCTCCAACAGGGTTCCCAGCATTTT. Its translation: CASSLQQGSQHF.

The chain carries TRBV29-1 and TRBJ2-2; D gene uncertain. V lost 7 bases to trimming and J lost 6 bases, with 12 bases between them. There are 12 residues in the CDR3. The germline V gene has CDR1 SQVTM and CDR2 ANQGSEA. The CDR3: CSAGRESGELFF. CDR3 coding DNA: TGCAGCGCCGGTAGAGAGTCCGGGGAGCTGTTTTTT.

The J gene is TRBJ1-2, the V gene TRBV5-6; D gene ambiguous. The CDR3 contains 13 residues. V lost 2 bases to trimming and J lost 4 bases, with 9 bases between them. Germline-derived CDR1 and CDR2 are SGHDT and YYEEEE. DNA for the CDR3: TGTGCCAGCAGCTTCCGAAGAGGCTATGGCTACACCTTC. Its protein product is CASSFRRGYGYTF.

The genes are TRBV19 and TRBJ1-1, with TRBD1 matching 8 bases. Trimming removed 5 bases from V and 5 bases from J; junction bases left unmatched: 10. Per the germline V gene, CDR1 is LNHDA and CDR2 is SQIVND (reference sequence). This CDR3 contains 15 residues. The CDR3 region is CASSAGGRNGTEAFF. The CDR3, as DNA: TGTGCCAGTAGTGCAGGGGGCCGAAACGGGACTGAAGCTTTCTTT.

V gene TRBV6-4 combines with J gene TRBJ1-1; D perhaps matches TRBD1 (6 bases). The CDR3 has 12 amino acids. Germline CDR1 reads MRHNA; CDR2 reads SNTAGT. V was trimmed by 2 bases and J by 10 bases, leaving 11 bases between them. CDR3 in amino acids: CASSDGRGPAFF. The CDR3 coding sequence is TGTGCCAGCAGTGACGGGCGGGGGCCAGCTTTCTTT.

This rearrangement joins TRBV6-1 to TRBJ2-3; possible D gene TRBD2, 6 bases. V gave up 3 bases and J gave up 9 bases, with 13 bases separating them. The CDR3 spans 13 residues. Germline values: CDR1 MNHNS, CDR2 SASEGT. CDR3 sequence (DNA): TGTGCCAGCAGTGAGTCCAGTGGAGGGACGCAGTATTTT. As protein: CASSESSGGTQYF.

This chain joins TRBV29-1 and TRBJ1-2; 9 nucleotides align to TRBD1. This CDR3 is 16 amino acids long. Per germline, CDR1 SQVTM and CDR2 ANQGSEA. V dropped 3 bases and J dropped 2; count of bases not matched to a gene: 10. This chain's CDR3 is CSVEGRRTGANYGYTF. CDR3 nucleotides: TGCAGCGTTGAGGGTCGCCGGACAGGGGCAAACTATGGCTACACCTTC.

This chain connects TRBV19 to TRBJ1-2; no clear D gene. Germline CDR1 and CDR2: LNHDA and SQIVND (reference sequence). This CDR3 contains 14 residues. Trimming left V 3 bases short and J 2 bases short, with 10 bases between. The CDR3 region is CASSIHSRNYGYTF. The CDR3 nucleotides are TGTGCCAGTAGTATCCACAGTAGAAACTATGGCTACACCTTC.

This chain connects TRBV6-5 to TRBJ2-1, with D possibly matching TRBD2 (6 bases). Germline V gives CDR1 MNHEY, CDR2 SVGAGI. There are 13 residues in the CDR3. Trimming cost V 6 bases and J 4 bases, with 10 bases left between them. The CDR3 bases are TGTGCCAGCAGCCGGGACTCTTACAATGAGCAGTTCTTC. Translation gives CASSRDSYNEQFF.